This is a list of T cell receptor beta chains from one sample in a study of T cell responses to AZD1222 COVID-19 vaccine. Method: immunoSEQ multiplex PCR; TCRdb's copy keeps in-frame clones and lacks some. The table shows under 130,000 clones, with about 90% occurring only once. The source material was peripheral blood, sampled on day 0 of AZD1222 vaccination. These receptors were obtained from an adult in good health. Each CDR3 is given with its conserved first and last residue. A D gene is named only where the DNA matches it firmly. Some rows mark clone size as missing; the rest say once, few, many or name a class of expanded clone.

d_gene	v_gene	j_gene	abundance	CDR3nt	CDR3aa
TRBD1	TRBV4-3	TRBJ2-7	NA	TGCGCCAGCAGCCAAGAGGGACAGGGTTTTTCCGAGCAGTACTTC	CASSQEGQGFSEQYF
NA	TRBV28	TRBJ1-5	once	TGTGCCAGCAGTTTAGCGGCAGACTCGGGGCCCCAGCATTTT	CASSLAADSGPQHF
NA	TRBV6-2/TRBV6-3	TRBJ2-5	NA	TGTGCCAGCAGCCTCCCACCAGGGTCTGGGGAGACCCAGTACTTC	CASSLPPGSGETQYF
NA	TRBV6-5	TRBJ2-5	NA	TGTGCCAGCAGTTACTCCATGGGGACCCAGTACTTC	CASSYSMGTQYF
NA	TRBV6-1	TRBJ1-6	NA	TGTGCCAGCAGTGAAATGGGACTCGAAGCTCGCCCACCTAATTCACCCCTCCACTTT	CASSEMGLEARPPNSPLHF
NA	TRBV6-5	TRBJ1-2	NA	TGTGCCAGCAGTTACTCGGGGGTTGGCTACACCTTC	CASSYSGVGYTF
NA	TRBV7-2	TRBJ1-1	NA	TGTGCCAGCAGCTTCGGGACAATTGTCACTGAAGCTTTCTTT	CASSFGTIVTEAFF
TRBD2	TRBV3-1/TRBV3-2	TRBJ2-1	NA	TGTGCCAGCACCTTAGCGGGAGTGGATGAGCAGTTCTTC	CASTLAGVDEQFF
NA	TRBV5-8	TRBJ1-5	once	TGTGCCAGCAGCTCCGGGGACCTAGTTAGCAATCAGCCCCAGCATTTT	CASSSGDLVSNQPQHF
TRBD1	TRBV5-4	TRBJ2-7	NA	TGTGCCAGCAGCTCCGCGGGACAGGGGGCCTACGAGCAGTACTTC	CASSSAGQGAYEQYF
TRBD1	TRBV6-1	TRBJ1-4	NA	TGTGCCAGCAGAGAAGGACAGGGGCATGGGGAAAAACTGTTTTTT	CASREGQGHGEKLFF
TRBD2	TRBV5-1	TRBJ2-1	once	TGCGCCAGCATCGGCGAACTAGCGGGGGCAGGGTACAATGAGCAGTTCTTC	CASIGELAGAGYNEQFF
TRBD1	TRBV2	TRBJ1-1	NA	TGTGCCAGCGTCGGACAGGGTGGGGGGAACACTGAAGCTTTCTTT	CASVGQGGGNTEAFF
NA	TRBV7-8	TRBJ1-3	NA	TGTGCCAGCAGCAAAGGCGGAAACACCATATATTTT	CASSKGGNTIYF
NA	TRBV27	TRBJ1-2	NA	TGTGCCAGCAGTCCAGGGCCAGACACTGACTATGGCTACACCTTC	CASSPGPDTDYGYTF
NA	TRBV4-3	TRBJ2-1	NA	TGCGCCAGCAGCCCTGGTTCGCAGTCCTTCGATGAGCAGTTCTTC	CASSPGSQSFDEQFF
NA	TRBV11-2	TRBJ1-3	NA	TGTGCCAGCAGCTCTGGAAACACCATATATTTT	CASSSGNTIYF
TRBD1	TRBV10-3	TRBJ1-1	NA	TGTGCCATCGCCTCCTGGGGGACAGCGAACACTGAAGCTTTCTTT	CAIASWGTANTEAFF
NA	TRBV6-5	TRBJ1-1	NA	TGTGCCAGCAGTTACTCGACAGGCCAGAACACTGAAGCTTTCTTT	CASSYSTGQNTEAFF
TRBD1	TRBV10-3	TRBJ1-2	NA	TGTGCCATCAGTGGAGGGGCAGGGGGCTATTATGGCTACACCTTC	CAISGGAGGYYGYTF
TRBD2	TRBV14	TRBJ2-2	NA	TGTGCCAGCAGCCACTCTAGCGGAGGTTGGGACACCGGGGAGCTGTTTTTT	CASSHSSGGWDTGELFF
NA	TRBV28	TRBJ1-1	NA	TGTGCCAGCAGGACTCCCACTGAAGCTTTCTTT	CASRTPTEAFF
TRBD1	TRBV19	TRBJ2-4	NA	TGTGCCAGTAGGGACGACAGGGTGCAAAACATTCAGTACTTC	CASRDDRVQNIQYF
TRBD1	TRBV11-1	TRBJ1-1	NA	TGTGCCAGCAGCACGACAGGGCTTCGTACTGAAGCTTTCTTT	CASSTTGLRTEAFF
NA	TRBV21-1	TRBJ2-2	NA	TGTGCCAGCAGCACCAGACAGGCCCCCTCGAACACCGGGGAGCTGTTTTTT	CASSTRQAPSNTGELFF
NA	TRBV18	TRBJ1-5	NA	TGTGCCAGCTCACTAAACAGGGCGCATGAGTCTCAGCCCCAGCATTTT	CASSLNRAHESQPQHF
TRBD1	TRBV10-2	TRBJ2-3	NA	TGCGCCAGCAGTGCGGGACAGGGGGGATATACGCAGTATTTT	CASSAGQGGYTQYF
TRBD1	TRBV29-1	TRBJ1-2	NA	TGCAGCGTTGCGACAGGGGAGAACTATGGCTACACCTTC	CSVATGENYGYTF
TRBD2	TRBV15	TRBJ2-1	NA	TGTGCCACCAGCAGGGGGGGGAATCTCTACAATGAGCAGTTCTTC	CATSRGGNLYNEQFF
NA	TRBV6-5	TRBJ1-1	NA	TGTGCCAGCAGTTACTCGATAGGACAGCTGAACACTGAAGCTTTCTTT	CASSYSIGQLNTEAFF
NA	TRBV11-3	TRBJ1-1	NA	TGTGCCAGCAGCTCTTTAACGAGTACTGAAGCTTTCTTT	CASSSLTSTEAFF
NA	TRBV6-1	TRBJ1-3	NA	TGTGCCAGCAGTGAAGCCAGAACCTCTGGAAACACCATATATTTT	CASSEARTSGNTIYF
TRBD1	TRBV6-5	TRBJ1-2	NA	TGTGCCAGCAGCTTTGACAGGGCTAACTATGGCTACACCTTC	CASSFDRANYGYTF
TRBD2	TRBV6-2/TRBV6-3	TRBJ2-1	NA	TGTGCCAGCAGTTACTCGAGCGGGAGGGCCTACAATGAGCAGTTCTTC	CASSYSSGRAYNEQFF
NA	TRBV5-1	TRBJ1-5	NA	TGCGCCAGCAGCTTGGCCGGGTTGGGAGGCGGGCAGCCCCAGCATTTT	CASSLAGLGGGQPQHF
TRBD2	TRBV2	TRBJ2-5	once	TGTGCCAGCAGTGACGCTAGCGGGGCCCAAGAGACCCAGTACTTC	CASSDASGAQETQYF
NA	TRBV30	TRBJ1-6	NA	TGTGCCTGGAGGGAGCCAGGGAGCTCCTATAATTCACCCCTCCACTTT	CAWREPGSSYNSPLHF
TRBD2	TRBV3-1/TRBV3-2	TRBJ2-1	NA	TGTGCCAGCAGCAATCCGGGGACTAGCGGCCTGGGGGAGCAGTTCTTC	CASSNPGTSGLGEQFF
NA	TRBV28	TRBJ1-2	NA	TGTGCCAGCGCGTTGGGGGGGCTGAACTATGGCTACACCTTC	CASALGGLNYGYTF
NA	TRBV20-1	TRBJ1-2	NA	TGCAGTGCTAGAGAAGCCTATGGCTACACCTTC	CSAREAYGYTF
NA	TRBV10-2	TRBJ1-5	NA	TGCGCCAGCCCTAAAGAGGGTCAGCCCCAGCATTTT	CASPKEGQPQHF
TRBD1	TRBV30	TRBJ2-2	NA	TGTGCCTGCCCAGACAGGACAGGGGGCACCGGGGAGCTGTTTTTT	CACPDRTGGTGELFF
NA	TRBV28	TRBJ1-3	NA	TGTGCCAGCAGTTTATGGGGGGCGGGAAACACCATATATTTT	CASSLWGAGNTIYF
NA	TRBV9	TRBJ1-6	NA	TGTGCCAGCAGCGCCGCGGGGGCGAATTGGACACCCCTCCACTTT	CASSAAGANWTPLHF
NA	TRBV14	TRBJ2-5	NA	TGTGCCAGCAGCCCAAGGACCCAGGAGACCCAGTACTTC	CASSPRTQETQYF
NA	TRBV4-3	TRBJ2-7	NA	TGCGCCAGCAGCCAAGAGGCAAACTACGAGCAGTACTTC	CASSQEANYEQYF
NA	TRBV7-3	TRBJ2-7	NA	TGTGCCAGCAGCCCGCAAGGGAGCTCCTACGAGCAGTACTTC	CASSPQGSSYEQYF
NA	TRBV5-1	TRBJ2-7	NA	TGCGCCAGCAGCCCTACGGACCGACAAACGGGTTACTTC	CASSPTDRQTGYF
NA	TRBV27	TRBJ1-2	once	TGTGCCAGCAGTTCCAAAGGGACACTCTATGGCTACACCTTC	CASSSKGTLYGYTF
NA	TRBV9	TRBJ2-2	NA	TGTGCCAGCAGCGTAGTAACGACGAACACCGGGGAGCTGTTTTTT	CASSVVTTNTGELFF
NA	TRBV11-2	TRBJ2-5	NA	TGTGCCAGCAGCTTCGGGACCCAAGAGACCCAGTACTTC	CASSFGTQETQYF
TRBD1	TRBV5-1	TRBJ2-2	NA	TGCGCCAGCAGCGTCGACAGGGCGGCCGGGGAGCTGTTTTTT	CASSVDRAAGELFF